Here is one TCR beta chain with its context. Sequenced by immunoSEQ multiplex PCR; TCRdb stores in-frame clones only, minus some. The table includes under 90,000 clones, nearly 80% detected once. The CDR3 is 17 amino acids. Germline V gene data show CDR1 as KGHSH and CDR2 as LQKENI. The ends lost 3 bases at V and 5 bases at J; junction bases unmatched: 10. These data belong to a study of blood T cell repertoires in COVID-19. The source material was peripheral blood. This clonotype was obtained from a human donor in a cohort sampled during active COVID-19. The chain employs TRBV18 and TRBJ2-5; 12 nucleotides agree with TRBD2. For the CDR3, the DNA is TGTGCCAGCTCACCCCGGGCTAGCGGGAGGGTCCGGGAGACCCAGTACTTC. Amino acids: CASSPRASGRVRETQYF.